The clone carrying this T cell receptor beta chain was observed a single time. Input was 2 ug genomic DNA, or all available if less. Sequencing was performed with immunoSEQ multiplex PCR; in TCRdb, only in-frame clones are kept and a portion is missing. Here the sample spans about 91,000 clones, about 81% being singletons. V dropped 7 bases and J dropped 0 bases, with 13 bases sitting between them. CDR1 is MNHNS, CDR2 SASEGT, per germline. The CDR3 consists of 14 residues. The data belong to a study of glioma-infiltrating T cells after dendritic cell vaccination. Study-wide background: At biweekly intervals, patients got three intradermal dendritic cell vaccine injections.

The time point was: after dendritic cell vaccination, including at tumor progression/relapse. J is TRBJ2-7 and V is TRBV6-1; possible D gene TRBD1, 5 bases. The sequence was collected from a human donor with glioblastoma. The sample here was blood, taken after dendritic cell vaccination. CDR3 nucleotides: TGTGCCAGCATTTCCGGACATAGCTCCTACGAGCAGTACGTC. It yields the protein CASISGHSSYEQYV.